Listed here is a single T cell receptor beta chain. Its antigen has not been determined. No quality values exist for individual bases; no much larger clone is one base distant. Taken from the germline V gene, the CDR1 and CDR2 loops are MNHNS and SASEGT. Including the terminal cysteine and phenylalanine, the CDR3 comprises 15 residues. CDR3 DNA is the only sequence kept; it has 45 bases, read in frame from the first base. The junction shows trimming of 2 bases on V and 3 bases on J, and the gene matches do not reach 6 bases of it. Library preparation employed the immunoSEQ multiplex PCR assay. For the multiplex PCR, a mixture combining 60 forward primers for TCR Vbeta segments and 13 reverse primers for TCR Jbeta segments was used. The CDR3 region of rearranged TCR beta genes was amplified from genomic DNA with a multiplex PCR assay. The Illumina HiSeq System was used to sequence the amplified TCR beta libraries as 87-base-pair reads. From the authors' description of their analysis: A later analysis counted approximately 76 million unique TCR beta chains across the 700 or so repertoires, and some 11 million of these chains were shared by at least two donors. Raw reads were error-corrected and collapsed into unique sequences by a nearest-neighbor algorithm in which closely related sequences were merged to remove PCR and sequencing errors. CDR3 sequences were aligned to IMGT reference sequences to assign V, D and J gene segments. For a sequence to be retained, a match of at least six nucleotides was required to both a V gene segment and a J gene segment. A rearrangement counted as productive if the CDR3 had no stop codons and remained in frame with V and J, and every other rearrangement counted as non-productive. Following IMGT convention, CDR3 was defined as the stretch from the second conserved V-encoded cysteine up to the conserved J-encoded phenylalanine. In an earlier analysis of 500 to 650 of the donors, sequences lacking an unambiguous match to a single V gene segment were excluded. An earlier analysis of some 610 of the donors called V segments functional above 56.7% productive rearrangements and segregating when the between-donor standard deviation exceeded 5%. A statistical classification framework was built for diagnosing cytomegalovirus status from the catalog of TCR beta chain sequences. In a later analysis, TCR nucleotide sequences were compared against IMGT/GENE-DB human TR gene sequences so that V and J genes could be assigned. Using the TCRdist pipeline, a later analysis assigned CDR3 sequences along with most-parsimonious VDJ recombination scenarios. In a later analysis, each TCR beta chain was defined by its CDR3 amino acid sequence together with its V-gene family, and reads lacking a unique V-gene family were excluded. In a later analysis, 500 to 650 highly shared, low-generation-probability nucleotide sequences were removed to address suspected cross-contamination and a sequencing artifact. A later analysis calculated a clonal expansion index for each public chain from normalized within-repertoire ranks of inferred template counts. Generation probabilities in a later analysis came from a VDJ recombination model fitted to out-of-frame rearrangements, and those results were checked against IGoR. A later analysis scored TCR-TCR, TCR-HLA and TCR-CMV co-occurrence with hypergeometric tests, applying a repertoire-size bias correction to TCR pairs. To estimate false discovery rates, a later analysis permuted the HLA or CMV assignments 20 times. In a later analysis, co-occurring TCRs were grouped using DBSCAN, with TCRdist sequence similarity added in when clustering inside HLA-allele-positive subsets. Repertoires with fewer than 30,000 or more than 120,000 public chains, plus five repertoires with anomalous nucleotide sharing, were excluded from co-occurrence clustering. In TCRdb, the immuneACCESS table is reduced to in-frame sequences with V and J assigned. These tables do not hold every clone; where another copy was compared, an unresolved V gene accounts for under half, and the others remain unexplained. For V, J and clone size, that table is used; D and trimming come from the DNA. The sample records approximately 190,000 clones, 75% to 85% of which are singletons. The ten largest clones take up 0.7% to 0.95% of the sample.

The record originates from a study of cytomegalovirus exposure and HLA in healthy donors (dated by TCRdb to 2016 to 2017). Regarding the complete study: According to an earlier analysis of 587 of the donors, some 180 million T cells yielded 120 million or so unique TCR beta sequences and 276 Gb of sequence data. An early release that covered several hundred HLA-typed donors contained about 300 gigabases of sequencing data and 85 million to 100 million unique TCR sequences. Of the roughly 410 genotyped donors, 81% were placed in the genetic ancestry cluster associated with self-reported Caucasian donors. The study aimed to test whether signatures of past pathogen exposure could be identified by cataloging public T cell receptors. Using immunosequencing, the study profiled T cell repertoires from approximately 700 subjects and related those repertoires to cytomegalovirus serostatus. Along with the roughly 670-subject first cohort, a separate validation cohort of over a hundred different subjects was used. To predict cytomegalovirus infection status, the study brought together high-throughput TCR immunosequencing, statistical association of individual TCRs with disease status, and machine learning. A later analysis re-analyzed previously published TCR beta repertoires from roughly 630 donors and added high-resolution HLA genotyping to study TCR occurrence patterns. The later analysis used no new phenotypic data to find candidate immune exposures, relying instead on TCR beta sequences and their occurrence across donors. To decide whether each TCR beta V gene segment behaved as functional or pseudogenic, an earlier analysis of some 540 of the donors relied on high-throughput TCR beta sequencing. Donor age, sex, ethnicity and CMV serostatus were compiled together with the repertoire data. A later genetic analysis took genome-wide SNP genotypes for about 55% of the roughly 700 donors and used that subset as a discovery cohort. All discovery cohort repertoires had been generated using a single sequencing platform. HLA typing covered class I and class II loci at four-digit resolution. The number of donors typed differed by locus, with roughly 629-640 for A, B, C, DRB1 and DQB1, around 520 for DQA1, some 570 for DPA1, and some 450 for DPB1. Five DR-DQ haplotypes were treated as single units for association and clustering because of strong linkage in the cohort. Among around 400 genotyped donors of the cohort, an average of approximately 240,000 unique TCR beta nucleotide sequences were sequenced per donor, about a sixth of them non-productive.

What the authors observed across the whole study: In a later analysis, most CMV-associated TCR beta chains were found to appear HLA-restricted, with HLA associations seemingly driven largely by CMV exposure. The study listed 150 to 200 TCR beta chains as associated with cytomegalovirus. V-gene and J-gene trimming of TCR beta chains was associated with a missense DCLRE1C variant in a later genetic analysis, and the association was replicated in an independent cohort. A cluster of highly shared sequence variants was judged likely to be a technical artifact of the sequencing pipeline. According to a later analysis, TCR association rates differed among HLA loci, with DRB1 alleles showing the most associated TCRs and HLA-C alleles showing the fewest. Correlated functional status among segregating V segments might be attributable to linkage disequilibrium, but an unknown experimental factor could not be ruled out. Because HLA typing was missing for some donors at each locus, association tests included only the typed subset. A later analysis reported that several top co-occurrence clusters appeared linked to parvovirus B19, influenza, CMV and Epstein-Barr virus. A further reported finding was that TCR beta sequences accurately predicted the HLA-A and HLA-B alleles for most subjects in the first cohort. Broadly in line with IMGT annotations, most TCR beta V segments showed up in productive rearrangements about 87% or about 30% of the time in an earlier analysis of around 600 of the donors. In vitro tests confirmed that a few of the cytomegalovirus-associated TCR beta chains recognize cytomegalovirus antigens. Compared with the approximately 670-donor mean, donors in an Asian-associated ancestry cluster had fewer N-insertions in productive TCRs, according to a later genetic analysis. When HLA alleles, especially DR and DQ, strongly co-occurred, TCR associations were difficult to assign to individual alleles. Because the 87-base-pair reads could not distinguish some IMGT-functional V segments, including TRBV6-2 and TRBV6-3, those segments were excluded. In both the original and validation cohorts, the classifier was reported to diagnose cytomegalovirus status with high specificity and sensitivity. Because counts were too low, some 16 rarely observed V segments, including chromosome 9 orphons, were excluded from the earlier analysis of some 540 of the donors. In this cohort, only TCR beta chains were sequenced, and detectable features were limited by the absence of alpha or paired-chain data. In a later analysis, HLA-associated TCR beta chains were found to be more clonally expanded and to have lower generation probabilities than equally common non-associated chains. CMV serostatus was the only immune exposure information available for the cohort. While some public TCRs were present in many individuals, most TCR sequences turned up only very rarely across donors. According to the authors, the approach could potentially be generalized to other disease states and immunological phenotypes. Specific HLA alleles were associated with 15,000 to 20,000 TCR beta sequences at a false discovery rate of 0.05 in a later analysis. The presence/absence analyses assumed that sequencing depth was roughly uniform across donors, and that assumption may not be true.

In total, 630 or so healthy bone marrow donors made up the cohort. All cohort members were sampled while nominally healthy, although unrecorded immune exposures were likely present. The donor tested CMV seronegative and was one of the 352 seronegative cohort members. A peripheral blood sample was provided by each donor, and peripheral blood mononuclear cells were used for TCR beta sequencing. The Qiagen DNeasy Blood Extraction Kit was used to extract genomic DNA from the blood cell samples. The sample was PBMCs. The receptor's source is a woman between 18 and 29 years old in good health and CMV-seronegative. Here the chain combines TRBV6-1 and TRBJ1-2; 7 central bases correspond to TRBD1. In nucleotides, the sequence is TGTGCCAGCAGTGAACCTGGACAGGCACACTATGGCTACACCTTC. The translation is CASSEPGQAHYGYTF.